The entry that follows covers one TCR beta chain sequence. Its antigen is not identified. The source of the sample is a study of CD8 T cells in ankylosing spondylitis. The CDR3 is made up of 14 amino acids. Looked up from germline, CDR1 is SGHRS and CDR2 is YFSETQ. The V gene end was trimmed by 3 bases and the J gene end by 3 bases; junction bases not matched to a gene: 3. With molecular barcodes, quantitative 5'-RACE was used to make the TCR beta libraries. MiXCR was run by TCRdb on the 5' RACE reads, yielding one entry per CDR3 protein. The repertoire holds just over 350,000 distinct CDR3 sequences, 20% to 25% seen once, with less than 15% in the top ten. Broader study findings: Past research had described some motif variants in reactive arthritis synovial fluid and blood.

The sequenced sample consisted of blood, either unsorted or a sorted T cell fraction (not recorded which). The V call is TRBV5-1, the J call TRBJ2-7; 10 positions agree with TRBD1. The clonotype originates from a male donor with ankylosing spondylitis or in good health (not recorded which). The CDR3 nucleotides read TGCGCCAGCAGCTGGACAGGGGGTCACTACGAGCAGTACTTC. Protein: CASSWTGGHYEQYF.